This T cell receptor beta chain originates from a study of blood T cell repertoires in COVID-19. The protocol was immunoSEQ multiplex PCR, while the TCRdb copy is restricted to in-frame clones and leaves out a portion. The repertoire consists of 450,000 to 500,000 clones, with 87% occurring once and the leading ten covering roughly 0.7%. The study counted Cohort 3 donors as recovered given two negative PCRs, clearance, or symptom resolution. Germline V gene lookup returns CDR1 LNHDA and CDR2 SQIVND (reference sequence). The CDR3 runs to 13 residues. With 4 bases clipped from V and 6 bases from J, the junction kept 6 bases outside the gene matches.

The clonotype was recovered from a woman aged 18-29 years who had recovered from COVID-19. The sequenced material came from PBMCs or T cells enriched from blood (not recorded which). The chain employs TRBV19 and TRBJ2-7; 7 bases map to TRBD1. Here the CDR3 DNA reads TGTGCCAGTAGTAAGGGGGCGCTTACCGAGCAGTACTTC. Its protein is CASSKGALTEQYF.